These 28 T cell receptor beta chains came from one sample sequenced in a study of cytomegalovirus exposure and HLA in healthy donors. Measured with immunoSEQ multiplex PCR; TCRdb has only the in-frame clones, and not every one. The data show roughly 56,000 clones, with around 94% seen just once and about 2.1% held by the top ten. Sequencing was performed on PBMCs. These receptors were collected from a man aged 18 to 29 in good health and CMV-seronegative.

The CDR3: CASSLNREGELFF. For the CDR3, the DNA is TGTGCCAGCTCCCTGAATCGGGAGGGGGAGCTGTTTTTT. This sequence joins TRBV6-5 and TRBJ2-2; weak D call: TRBD2 (6 bases). The V gene lost 8 bases and the J gene lost 8 bases, with 15 bases spanning the gap. CDR3 length: 13 amino acids. Per germline, CDR1 MNHEY and CDR2 SVGAGI.

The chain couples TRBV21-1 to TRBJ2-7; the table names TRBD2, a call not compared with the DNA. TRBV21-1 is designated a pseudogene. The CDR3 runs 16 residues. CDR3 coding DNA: TGTGCCAGCAGCAACTTCGACCCCCCGGGGTACTACGAGCAGTACTTC. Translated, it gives CASSNFDPPGYYEQYF.

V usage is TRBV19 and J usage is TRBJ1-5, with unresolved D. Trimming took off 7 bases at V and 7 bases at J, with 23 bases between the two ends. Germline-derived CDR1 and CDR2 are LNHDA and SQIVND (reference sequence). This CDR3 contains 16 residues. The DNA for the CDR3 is TGTGCCAGTACCCCTTACTATGGATCGGGAGGGCAGCCCCAGCATTTT. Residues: CASTPYYGSGGQPQHF.

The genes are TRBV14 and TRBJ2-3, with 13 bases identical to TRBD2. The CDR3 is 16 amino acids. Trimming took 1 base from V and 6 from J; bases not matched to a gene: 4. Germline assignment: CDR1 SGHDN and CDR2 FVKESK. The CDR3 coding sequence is TGTGCCAGCAGCCAAGGGACTAGCGGGAGAGTTGATACGCAGTATTTT. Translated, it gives CASSQGTSGRVDTQYF.

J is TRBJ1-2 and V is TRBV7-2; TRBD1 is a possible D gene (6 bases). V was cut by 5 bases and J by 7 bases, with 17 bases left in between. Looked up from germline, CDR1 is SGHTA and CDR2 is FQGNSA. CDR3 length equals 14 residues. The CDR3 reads CASSPQGLPAGYTF. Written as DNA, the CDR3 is TGTGCCAGCAGCCCCCAGGGGTTACCGGCTGGCTACACCTTC.

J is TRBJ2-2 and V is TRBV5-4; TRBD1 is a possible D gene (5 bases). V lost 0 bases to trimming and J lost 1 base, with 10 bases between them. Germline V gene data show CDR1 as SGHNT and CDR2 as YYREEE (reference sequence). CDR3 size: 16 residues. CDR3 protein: CASSLAYRLNTGELFF. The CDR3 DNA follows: TGTGCCAGCAGCTTGGCCTACAGGTTGAACACCGGGGAGCTGTTTTTT.

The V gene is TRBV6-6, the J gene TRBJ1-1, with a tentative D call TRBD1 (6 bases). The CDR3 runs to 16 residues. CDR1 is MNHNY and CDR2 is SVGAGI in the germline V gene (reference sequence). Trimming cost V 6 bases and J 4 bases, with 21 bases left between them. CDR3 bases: TGTGCCAGCAGCTACCCCAGGGGCAGTCTCGGCACTGAAGCTTTCTTT. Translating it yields CASSYPRGSLGTEAFF.

CDR3: CASFGQGSGNTIYF. Written as DNA, the CDR3 is TGTGCCAGTTTCGGACAGGGATCTGGAAACACCATATATTTT. V usage is TRBV19 and J usage is TRBJ1-3, with 8 bases lining up with TRBD1. The CDR3 is 14 residues long. Germline-derived CDR1 and CDR2 are LNHDA and SQIVND (reference sequence). J gave up 1 base and V 8 bases, and 4 bases lay outside the gene matches.

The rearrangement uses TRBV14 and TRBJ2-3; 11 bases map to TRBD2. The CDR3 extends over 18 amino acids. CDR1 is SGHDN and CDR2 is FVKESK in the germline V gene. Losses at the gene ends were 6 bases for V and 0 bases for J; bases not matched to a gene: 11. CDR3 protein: CASSHTSGSTSSTDTQYF. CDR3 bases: TGTGCCAGCAGTCACACTAGCGGGAGCACCTCTAGCACAGATACGCAGTATTTT.

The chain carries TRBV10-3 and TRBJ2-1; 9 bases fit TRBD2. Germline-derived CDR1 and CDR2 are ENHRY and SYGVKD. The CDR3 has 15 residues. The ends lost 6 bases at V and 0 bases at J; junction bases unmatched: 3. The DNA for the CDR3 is TGTGCCATCAGCCCGACTAGCGGCTCCTACAATGAGCAGTTCTTC. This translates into CAISPTSGSYNEQFF.

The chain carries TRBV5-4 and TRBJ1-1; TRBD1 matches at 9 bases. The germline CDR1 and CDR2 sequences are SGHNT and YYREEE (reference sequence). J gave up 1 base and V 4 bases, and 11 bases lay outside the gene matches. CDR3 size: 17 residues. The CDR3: CASSGWTGENQNTEAFF. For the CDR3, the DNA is TGTGCCAGCAGCGGTTGGACAGGGGAAAATCAGAACACTGAAGCTTTCTTT.

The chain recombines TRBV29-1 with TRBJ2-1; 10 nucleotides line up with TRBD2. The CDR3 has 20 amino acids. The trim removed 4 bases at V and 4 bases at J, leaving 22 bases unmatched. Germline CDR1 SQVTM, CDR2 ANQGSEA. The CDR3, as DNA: TGCAGCGTTGTACCCCCTAATTTTAGCGGGAGGTCCCCCTCTTACAATGAGCAGTTCTTC. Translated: CSVVPPNFSGRSPSYNEQFF.

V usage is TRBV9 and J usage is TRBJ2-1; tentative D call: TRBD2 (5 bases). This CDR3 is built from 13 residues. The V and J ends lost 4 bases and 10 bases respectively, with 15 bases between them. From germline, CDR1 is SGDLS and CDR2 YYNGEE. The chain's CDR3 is CASSPGPSGEQFF. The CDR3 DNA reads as TGTGCCAGCAGCCCGGGCCCAAGCGGCGAGCAGTTCTTC.

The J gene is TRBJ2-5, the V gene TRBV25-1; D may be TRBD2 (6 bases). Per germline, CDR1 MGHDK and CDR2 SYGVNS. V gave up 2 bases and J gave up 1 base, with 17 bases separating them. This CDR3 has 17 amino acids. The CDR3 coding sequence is TGTGCCAGCAGTGAACGCCGGGGGAATGGCACCCAAGAGACCCAGTACTTC. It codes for CASSERRGNGTQETQYF.

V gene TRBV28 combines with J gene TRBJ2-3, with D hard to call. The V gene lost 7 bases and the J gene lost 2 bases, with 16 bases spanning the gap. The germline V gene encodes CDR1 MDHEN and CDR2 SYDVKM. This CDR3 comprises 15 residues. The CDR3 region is CASTPRGFHTDTQYF. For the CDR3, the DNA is TGTGCCAGCACCCCCCGAGGATTTCACACAGATACGCAGTATTTT.

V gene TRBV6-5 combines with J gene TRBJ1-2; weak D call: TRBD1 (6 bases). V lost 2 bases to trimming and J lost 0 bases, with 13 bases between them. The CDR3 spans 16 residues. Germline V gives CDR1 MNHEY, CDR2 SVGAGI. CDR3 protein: CASSYGYRDTNYGYTF. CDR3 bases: TGTGCCAGCAGTTACGGTTACAGGGATACTAACTATGGCTACACCTTC.

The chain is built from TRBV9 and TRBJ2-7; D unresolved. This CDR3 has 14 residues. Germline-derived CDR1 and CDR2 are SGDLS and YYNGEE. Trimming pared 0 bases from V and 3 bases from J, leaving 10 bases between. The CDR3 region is CASSVDLGRYEQYF. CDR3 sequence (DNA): TGTGCCAGCAGCGTAGACCTAGGCCGCTACGAGCAGTACTTC.

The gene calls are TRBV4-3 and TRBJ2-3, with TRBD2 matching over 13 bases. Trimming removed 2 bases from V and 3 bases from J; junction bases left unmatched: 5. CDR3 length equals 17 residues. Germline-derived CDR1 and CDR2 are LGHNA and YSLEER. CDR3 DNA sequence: TGCGCCAGCAGCCAACCCCAGGGACTAGCGGGAACAGATACGCAGTATTTT. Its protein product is CASSQPQGLAGTDTQYF.

The CDR3 is CASSHRDTQYF. The CDR3 nucleotides read TGTGCCAGCAGCCACAGGGATACGCAGTATTTT. This chain connects TRBV7-2 to TRBJ2-3; the D gene is possibly TRBD1 (5 bases). Germline lookup yields CDR1 SGHTA and CDR2 FQGNSA. Trimming pared 5 bases from V and 6 bases from J, leaving 6 bases between. This CDR3 region has 11 residues. Full variable domain (rest looked up from reference TRBV7-2 and TRBJ2-3): GAGVSQSPSNKVTEKGKDVELRCDPISGHTALYWYRQSLGQGLEFLIYFQGNSAPDKSGLPSDRFSAERTGGSVSTLTIQRTQQEDSAVYLCASSHRDTQYFGPGTRLTVL.

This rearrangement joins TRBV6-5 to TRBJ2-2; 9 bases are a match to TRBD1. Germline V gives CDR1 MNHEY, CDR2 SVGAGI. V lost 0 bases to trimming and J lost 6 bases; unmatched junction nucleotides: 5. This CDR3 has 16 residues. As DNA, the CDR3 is TGTGCCAGCAGTTACTCGAGGACAGGGGTTTCCGGGGAGCTGTTTTTT. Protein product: CASSYSRTGVSGELFF.

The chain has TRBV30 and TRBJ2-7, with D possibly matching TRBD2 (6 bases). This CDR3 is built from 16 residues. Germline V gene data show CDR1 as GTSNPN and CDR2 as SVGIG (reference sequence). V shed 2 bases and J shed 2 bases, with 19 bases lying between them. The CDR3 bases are TGTGCCTGGAGTATTGTGGAGGATAGGAGGGCCTACGAGCAGTACTTC. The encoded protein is CAWSIVEDRRAYEQYF.

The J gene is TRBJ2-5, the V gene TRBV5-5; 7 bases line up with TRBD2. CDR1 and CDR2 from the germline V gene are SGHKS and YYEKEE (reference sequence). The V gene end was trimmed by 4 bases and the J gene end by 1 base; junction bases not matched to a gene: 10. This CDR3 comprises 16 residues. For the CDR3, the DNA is TGTGCCAGCAGCCCCCTGGGAGGGAACCTCCAAGAGACCCAGTACTTC. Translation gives CASSPLGGNLQETQYF.

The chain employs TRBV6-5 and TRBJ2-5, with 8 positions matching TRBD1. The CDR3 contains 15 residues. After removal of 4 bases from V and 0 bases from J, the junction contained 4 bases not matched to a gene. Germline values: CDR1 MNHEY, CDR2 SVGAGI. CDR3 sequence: CASSWTGTYQETQYF. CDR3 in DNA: TGTGCCAGCAGTTGGACAGGGACATACCAAGAGACCCAGTACTTC.

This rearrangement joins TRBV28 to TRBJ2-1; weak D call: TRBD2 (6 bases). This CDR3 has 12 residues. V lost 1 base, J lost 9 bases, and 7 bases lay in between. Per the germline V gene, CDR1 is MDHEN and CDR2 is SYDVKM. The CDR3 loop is CASSLLEGEQFF. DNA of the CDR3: TGTGCCAGCAGTTTATTGGAGGGTGAGCAGTTCTTC. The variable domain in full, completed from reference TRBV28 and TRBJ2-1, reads DVKVTQSSRYLVKRTGEKVFLECVQDMDHENMFWYRQDPGLGLRLIYFSYDVKMKEKGDIPEGYSVSREKKERFSLILESASTNQTSMYLCASSLLEGEQFFGPGTRLTVL.

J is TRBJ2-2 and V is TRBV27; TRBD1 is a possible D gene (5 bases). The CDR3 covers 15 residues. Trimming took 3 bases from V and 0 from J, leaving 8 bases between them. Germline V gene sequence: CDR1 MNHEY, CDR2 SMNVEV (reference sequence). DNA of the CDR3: TGTGCCAGCAGTTTTGACAGACCGAACACCGGGGAGCTGTTTTTT. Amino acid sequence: CASSFDRPNTGELFF.

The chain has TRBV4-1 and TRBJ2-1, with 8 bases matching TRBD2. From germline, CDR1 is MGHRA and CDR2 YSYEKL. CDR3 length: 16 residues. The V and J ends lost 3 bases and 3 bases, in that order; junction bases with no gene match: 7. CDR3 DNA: TGCGCCAGCAGCCAGGAGAGACTAGCGAACTACAATGAGCAGTTCTTC. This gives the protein CASSQERLANYNEQFF.

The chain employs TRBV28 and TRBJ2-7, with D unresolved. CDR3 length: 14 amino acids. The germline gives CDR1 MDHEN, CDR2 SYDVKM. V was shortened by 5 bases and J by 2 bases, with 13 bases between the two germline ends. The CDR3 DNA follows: TGTGCCAGCAGTGGATCAGGTTATCCCTACGAGCAGTACTTC. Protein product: CASSGSGYPYEQYF.

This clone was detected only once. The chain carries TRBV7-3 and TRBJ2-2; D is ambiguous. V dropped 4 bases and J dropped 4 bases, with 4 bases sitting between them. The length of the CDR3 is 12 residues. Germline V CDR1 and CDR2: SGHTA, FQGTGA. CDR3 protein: CASSSGTGELFF. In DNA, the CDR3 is TGTGCCAGCAGCTCCGGCACCGGGGAGCTGTTTTTT.